This T cell receptor beta chain appears in the sequencing data of a study of human T cells and chemical hapten exposure (TCRdb year 2021). Study-wide context: For sensitization, 2% DPC in acetone was applied to a 2 cm by 2 cm area of upper inner arm skin. The libraries were sequenced as a pool, and the TCR yield per sample differed mostly because of small variations in library volumes within the pool. Most of the patients in the cohort were female, and the cohort covered alopecia areata with under or over 50% scalp involvement, alopecia totalis and alopecia universalis. Blood was sampled from patients pre-sensitization (week 0) and at 2, 6 and about 24 weeks after DPC sensitization. This study followed changes in the peripheral blood TCR repertoire in vivo during primary and secondary sensitization of alopecia patients to the hapten diphenylcyclopropenone (DPC). Around 30 alopecia patients provided blood for TCR sequencing at one to four time points (pre-sensitization, 2, 6 and 24 weeks). Throughout the study period of about 23 weeks, patients also received therapeutic DPC doses to the scalp every week. Patch testing was performed on the upper back with Finn chambers containing 0.01% DPC, and the patch tests were scored after 6 days according to International Contact Dermatitis Research Group standards.

The method behind the library was RACE. The instrument given in TCRdb is NextSeq 500. During library preparation, unique molecular identifiers were attached to individual cDNA molecules so that TCRs could be counted quantitatively and reproducibly. For every blood RNA sample, sequencing covered both the TCR alpha and TCR beta chains. The original pipeline was this. Samples had a median of about 96,000 TCRs, with a range from roughly 23,224 to 750,000. V, J and CDR3 annotation of the TCR reads was carried out using the Decombinator software suite. For PS versus PT1 abundance plots, all samples were subsampled to the same number of TCRs (28,000). Expanded TCRs were defined as absent before sensitization and observed at least eight times at the 2-week time point. In-frame beta chains were kept once TCRdb had trimmed the public reads at Q25 with fastp and called clones with MiXCR. Identical CDR3 proteins give one entry, which carries the most common genes and DNA. None of the V and J calls come from the authors' own analysis; TCRdb made them. The sample table holds roughly 380,000 distinct CDR3 sequences, of which roughly 5.3% were seen once. The ten top clones hold 2.5% to 3% of the sample.

The time point label, read with the paper, signifies: pre-sensitization, week 0. What this sample's treatment or condition label stands for: therapeutic diphenylcyclopropenone sensitization with weekly scalp DPC. At each patch-test visit, blood was drawn before the patch test was applied. To be eligible, patients had to be aged 18 to 70, diagnosed with alopecia and judged suitable for DPC therapy, while pregnant patients were excluded. Total RNA was extracted from unfractionated whole blood collected in Tempus Blood RNA tubes. In the case of this clonotype: The specificity of this receptor is unknown. There are no base qualities to consult, and no much larger clone falls within one base.

Study-level results and caveats: Because all patients had alopecia, a presumed autoimmune disease, the immune response of the patients might differ from that of healthy individuals. Expanded TCRs formed significantly more large CDR3 similarity clusters than pre-sensitization or healthy control sets, consistent with antigen-driven responses. DPC sensitization did not change the number of TCRs with a frequency above 1 in 1000, and there was no evidence of changes in global repertoire structure. A positive correlation was found between the number of PT1 expanded TCRs and patch test score, with significance reached at thresholds 8, 16 and 32 but not 4. After repeated subsampling, the strength of the expansion versus patch-test correlation and the threshold at which it became significant changed.

The source material was whole blood, sampled in connection with sensitization to the hapten diphenylcyclopropenone (DPC). This TCR was sampled from a woman in her forties or fifties with alopecia areata. Some clones in this sample may be carry-over from other donors' samples.

The nucleotide sequence is TGTGCCAGCTCGAAAATAGGGACAGCGAACACTGAAGCTTTCTTT. Its protein product is CASSKIGTANTEAFF. The chain is made from TRBV12-3 or TRBV12-4 and TRBJ1-1; a stretch of 7 junction bases matches TRBD1. Counted from cysteine to phenylalanine, this CDR3 has 15 amino acids. The read is trimmed to its CDR3 DNA, 45 bases read in frame from base 1. The germline V end is reduced by 8 bases and the J end by 1 base; junction bases left unmatched: 10.